The 25 T cell receptor beta chains below come from one sample, sequenced in a study of cytomegalovirus exposure and HLA in healthy donors. The primer mix had 60 Vbeta and 13 Jbeta primers. Produced via immunoSEQ multiplex PCR; TCRdb's table is partial and in-frame only. The top ten hold about 4.3% of the sample, which has about 140,000 clones, about four fifths seen once. Sequencing was carried out using PBMCs. Source of these receptors: a woman aged 40 to 49 in good health and CMV-seropositive.

CDR3 loop: CASSATRGTGPNTEAFF. The CDR3 bases are TGTGCCAGCAGCGCAACTAGGGGGACAGGACCGAACACTGAAGCTTTCTTT. This chain uses TRBV9 with TRBJ1-1; 8 positions match TRBD1. The V segment lost 3 bases and the J segment 1 base; nucleotides outside the gene matches: 11. CDR3 length: 17 residues. CDR1 and CDR2 (germline): SGDLS, YYNGEE.

This chain links TRBV19 with TRBJ2-2; D unclear. Germline-derived CDR1 and CDR2 are LNHDA and SQIVND (reference sequence). The length of the CDR3 is 14 residues. Trimming pared 3 bases from V and 1 base from J, leaving 6 bases between. This CDR3 is CASSISRNTGELFF. The CDR3 DNA reads as TGTGCCAGTAGTATTTCCAGGAACACCGGGGAGCTGTTTTTT.

CDR3 bases: TGTGCCAGCAGCCCTCCGGGACTTCGCACAGATACGCAGTATTTT. It encodes CASSPPGLRTDTQYF. The J gene is TRBJ2-3, the V gene TRBV7-2, with a possible D match to TRBD2 (6 bases). Trimming removed 5 bases from V and 1 base from J, with 13 bases in between. The CDR3 length is 15 residues. The V gene's germline CDR1 is SGHTA and CDR2 FQGNSA.

J is TRBJ2-2 and V is TRBV11-3; 8 nucleotides match TRBD1. Per the germline V gene, CDR1 is SGHNT and CDR2 is YENEEA. V dropped 2 bases and J dropped 6; count of bases not matched to a gene: 11. The CDR3 contains 17 residues. CDR3 nucleotides: TGTGCCAGCAGCTTACTCCGGGACAGGTCTGGTTCCGGGGAGCTGTTTTTT. Its protein is CASSLLRDRSGSGELFF. Filled out from reference TRBV11-3 and TRBJ2-2, the complete variable domain reads EAGVVQSPRYKIIEKKQPVAFWCNPISGHNTLYWYLQNLGQGPELLIRYENEEAVDDSQLPKDRFSAERLKGVDSTLKIQPAELGDSAVYLCASSLLRDRSGSGELFFGEGSRLTVL.

The chain recombines TRBV5-7 with TRBJ2-7; 12 bases fit TRBD1. TRBV5-7 is annotated as an ORF whose role is uncertain. The CDR3 runs 14 residues. J lost 5 bases, V lost 5 bases, and 5 bases had no gene match. The CDR3 DNA reads as TGTGCCAGCAGTTGGGACAGGGGGCCTCACGAGCAGTACTTC. Amino acid sequence: CASSWDRGPHEQYF.

As regards this clone: One junction end disagrees with the germline gene, perhaps due to a read error. The chain combines TRBV29-1 with TRBJ1-2; D is uncertain. In germline, CDR1 is SQVTM, CDR2 ANQGSEA. The CDR3 is made up of 12 amino acids. The CDR3, as DNA: TGCAGCGTCGAAGGGAGTTCGGGTGGCTACACCTTC. Translation gives CSVEGSSGGYTF.

V gene TRBV4-2 combines with J gene TRBJ2-4; D unclear. Germline V gives CDR1 LGHNA, CDR2 YNFKEQ. The CDR3 sequence is 14 residues long. V lost 1 base and J lost 2, with 6 bases in between. The CDR3 sequence: CASSQGVTKNIQYF. CDR3 bases: TGTGCCAGCAGCCAAGGAGTAACCAAAAACATTCAGTACTTC.

The CDR3 DNA reads as TGTGCCAGCAGCTTAACGGTGGGGGCTGATACGCAGTATTTT. This codes for CASSLTVGADTQYF. J is TRBJ2-3 and V is TRBV7-3, with a possible D match to TRBD1 (6 bases). The CDR3 covers 14 residues. Trimming removed 0 bases from V and 6 bases from J, with 10 bases in between. Germline CDR1 reads SGHTA; CDR2 reads FQGTGA.

This sequence joins TRBV9 and TRBJ2-2; D is perhaps TRBD1 (5 bases). From germline, CDR1 is SGDLS and CDR2 YYNGEE. V gave up 2 bases and J gave up 6 bases, with 8 bases separating them. The CDR3 is 13 residues long. DNA for the CDR3: TGTGCCAGCAGCGTGGACACTCCCGGGGAGCTGTTTTTT. Translation: CASSVDTPGELFF.

This chain links TRBV6-4 with TRBJ1-4; 7 nucleotides agree with TRBD1. The CDR3 length is 13 residues. V was pared by 3 bases and J by 11 bases, with 6 bases of the junction left unmatched. From germline, CDR1 is MRHNA and CDR2 SNTAGT. CDR3 sequence reads: CASSEVAGGKLFF. The CDR3 nucleotides read TGTGCCAGCAGTGAAGTCGCAGGGGGGAAACTGTTTTTT.

This clone was picked up one time. This chain connects TRBV19 to TRBJ2-1, with TRBD1 identical over 8 bases. Trimming removed 8 bases from V and 3 bases from J; junction bases left unmatched: 6. This CDR3 has 14 amino acids. CDR1 and CDR2 (germline): LNHDA, SQIVND (reference sequence). The CDR3 protein is CASVGQEGYNEQFF. Written as DNA, the CDR3 is TGTGCCAGTGTGGGACAGGAGGGCTACAATGAGCAGTTCTTC.

This clone was detected only a few times. V gene TRBV5-5 combines with J gene TRBJ1-1; D unclear. V was clipped by 3 bases and J by 1 base, with 10 bases between them. This CDR3 has 14 residues. Germline V lookup: CDR1 SGHKS, CDR2 YYEKEE (reference sequence). As DNA, the CDR3 is TGTGCCAGCAGCTCTGGAGCGGCGAACACTGAAGCTTTCTTT. Protein sequence: CASSSGAANTEAFF.

The chain uses TRBV30 and TRBJ2-5; 8 bases are shared with TRBD2. The better agreement between TRBJ2-7 and the DNA end casts doubt on the J call. The CDR3 spans 15 residues. CDR1 is GTSNPN and CDR2 is SVGIG in the germline V gene (reference sequence). The CDR3 DNA follows: TGTGCCTGGAGTGAAAGCGGGGGTCGTTTTGACGAGCAGTACTTC. It encodes CAWSESGGRFDEQYF.

The chain recombines TRBV5-1 with TRBJ1-3; D unclear. CDR1 and CDR2 from the germline V gene are SGHRS and YFSETQ. With 0 bases removed from V and 1 base from J, the gap between germline ends came to 14 bases. The CDR3 length is 17 residues. The CDR3 here is CASSLEQREVSGNTIYF. CDR3 in DNA: TGCGCCAGCAGCTTGGAGCAGCGGGAGGTTTCTGGAAACACCATATATTTT.

The V gene is TRBV29-1, the J gene TRBJ2-6; D remains ambiguous. CDR1 and CDR2 from the germline V gene are SQVTM and ANQGSEA. The CDR3 has 13 residues. Deletions cut 6 bases from V and 2 bases from J, with 8 bases between. CDR3 nucleotides: TGCAGCGTAATCTCCCCTGGGGCCAACGTCCTGACTTTC. Protein: CSVISPGANVLTF.

The V gene is TRBV7-9, the J gene TRBJ1-4; 9 bases map to TRBD1. The CDR3 sequence is 15 residues long. Germline V gives CDR1 SEHNR, CDR2 FQNEAQ (reference sequence). V lost 1 base to trimming and J lost 7 bases; unmatched junction nucleotides: 4. In DNA form, the CDR3 reads TGTGCCAGCAGCTTAGGGGACAGGGATCTTGAAAAACTGTTTTTT. It yields the protein CASSLGDRDLEKLFF.

The rearrangement uses TRBV6-5 and TRBJ1-5; 8 nucleotides agree with TRBD1. The germline gives CDR1 MNHEY, CDR2 SVGAGI. Losses at the gene ends were 6 bases for V and 6 bases for J; bases not matched to a gene: 7. The CDR3 has 14 residues. CDR3 nucleotides: TGTGCCAGCAGCGCAGGGGGCGCGGGTCAGCCCCAGCATTTT. It codes for CASSAGGAGQPQHF.

The gene calls are TRBV6-5 and TRBJ2-3; D is unresolved. Germline CDR1 reads MNHEY; CDR2 reads SVGAGI. The CDR3 is 14 residues long. Deletions cut 6 bases from V and 2 bases from J, with 12 bases between. The CDR3 spells CASRSERTTDTQYF. The CDR3 nucleotides are TGTGCCAGCAGGTCGGAGCGCACCACAGATACGCAGTATTTT.

V and J are TRBV5-4 and TRBJ2-3; 8 nucleotides match TRBD2. The CDR3 consists of 16 residues. With 0 bases clipped from V and 9 bases from J, the junction kept 12 bases outside the gene matches. The germline gives CDR1 SGHNT, CDR2 YYREEE (reference sequence). The CDR3 nucleotides are TGTGCCAGCAGCTTGGATTCGGCGGGGGGCCCCAACACGCAGTATTTT. Protein product: CASSLDSAGGPNTQYF.

The chain links TRBV15 to TRBJ2-7, with TRBD2 identical over 7 bases. This CDR3 is built from 14 residues. Germline values: CDR1 LNHNV, CDR2 YYDKDF (reference sequence). V dropped 0 bases and J dropped 6; count of bases not matched to a gene: 5. The CDR3 protein is CATSRESGVGEQYF. CDR3 DNA sequence: TGTGCCACCAGCAGAGAAAGCGGGGTGGGCGAGCAGTACTTC.

The rearrangement uses TRBV7-3 and TRBJ2-7; 10 nucleotides line up with TRBD1. Trimming cost V 5 bases and J 2 bases; bases outside gene matches: 3. Looked up from germline, CDR1 is SGHTA and CDR2 is FQGTGA. This CDR3 has 14 amino acids. The CDR3 nucleotides are TGTGCCAGCAGCCCGGACAGGGGGGCCTACGAGCAGTACTTC. Encoded protein: CASSPDRGAYEQYF.

The J gene is TRBJ2-3, the V gene TRBV5-4, with 7 bases aligning to TRBD1. This CDR3 has 15 residues. Germline loops: CDR1 SGHNT, CDR2 YYREEE (reference sequence). V was pared by 4 bases and J by 3 bases, with 8 bases of the junction left unmatched. CDR3 in DNA: TGTGCCAGCAGCCGTGCGAACAGGGGAACAGATACGCAGTATTTT. Its translation: CASSRANRGTDTQYF.

The J gene is TRBJ2-7, the V gene TRBV29-1, with D tentatively TRBD1 (6 bases). Germline CDR1 and CDR2: SQVTM and ANQGSEA. The CDR3 contains 13 residues. This CDR3 reads CSAAGTPGNEQYF. The CDR3 DNA reads TGCAGTGCTGCCGGGACACCGGGTAACGAGCAGTACTTC.

The rearrangement joins TRBV5-4 to TRBJ2-1, with TRBD2 identical over 9 bases. Germline-derived CDR1 and CDR2 are SGHNT and YYREEE (reference sequence). V was pared by 3 bases and J by 7 bases, with 8 bases of the junction left unmatched. There are 15 residues in the CDR3. The CDR3 reads CASSSISGSMNEQFF. The CDR3 coding sequence is TGTGCCAGCAGCTCAATTAGCGGGAGTATGAATGAGCAGTTCTTC.

This clone was observed a single time. The chain recombines TRBV27 with TRBJ1-2; D not resolved. Per the germline V gene, CDR1 is MNHEY and CDR2 is SMNVEV (reference sequence). CDR3 size: 13 residues. Trimming took off 5 bases at V and 5 bases at J, with 12 bases between the two ends. The CDR3 protein is CASSPGIDYGYTF. DNA of the CDR3: TGTGCCAGCAGTCCGGGGATCGATTATGGCTACACCTTC.